Following are 8 T cell receptor beta chains from one sample sequenced in a study of cytomegalovirus exposure and HLA in healthy donors. TCRdb's table, derived via immunoSEQ multiplex PCR, lists solely in-frame clones and lacks some. The sample consists of under 110,000 clones, around 90% of them appearing once. The sample consisted of PBMCs. The receptors shown here come from a young woman in good health and CMV-seropositive.

The CDR3 bases are TGTGCCAGCAGTTACTTTCGGGGGGGAACCTACGAGCAGTACTTC. Translation gives CASSYFRGGTYEQYF. The chain recombines TRBV6-5 with TRBJ2-7; TRBD2 matches 8 bases. The V gene end was trimmed by 1 base and the J gene end by 2 bases; junction bases not matched to a gene: 4. Germline-derived CDR1 and CDR2 are MNHEY and SVGAGI. This CDR3 has 15 residues.

This clone was seen a single time. The chain employs TRBV6-5 and TRBJ2-2; TRBD1 might be the D (6 bases). Trimming took 6 bases from V and 8 from J, leaving 13 bases between them. Per the germline V gene, CDR1 is MNHEY and CDR2 is SVGAGI. The CDR3 has 13 residues. DNA for the CDR3: TGTGCCAGCAGGGGACACCCGACTGGGGAGCTGTTTTTT. The encoded protein is CASRGHPTGELFF.

V is TRBV4-1 and J is TRBJ2-1; 10 bases are shared with TRBD2. CDR1 is MGHRA and CDR2 is YSYEKL in the germline V gene. Trimming cost V 0 bases and J 7 bases; bases outside gene matches: 6. This CDR3 spans 16 amino acids. CDR3 coding DNA: TGCGCCAGCAGCCAAGATTCCAGCGGGGGGGCGAATGAGCAGTTCTTC. This gives the protein CASSQDSSGGANEQFF.

This chain uses TRBV27 with TRBJ1-6, with D uncertain. CDR3 length equals 16 residues. Germline lookup yields CDR1 MNHEY and CDR2 SMNVEV (reference sequence). Trimming removed 3 bases at V and 5 bases at J, with 14 bases between. CDR3 in amino acids: CASSFNLTPNNSPLHF. The CDR3 DNA reads as TGTGCCAGCAGTTTTAACCTCACACCGAATAATTCACCCCTCCACTTT.

The rearrangement uses TRBV28 and TRBJ1-5, with 8 bases aligning to TRBD1. CDR3 length: 15 amino acids. V was clipped by 2 bases and J by 6 bases; unmatched bases: 6. Germline assignment: CDR1 MDHEN and CDR2 SYDVKM. CDR3 in amino acids: CASSLPPGQVQPQHF. The CDR3 DNA sequence: TGTGCCAGCAGTTTACCCCCGGGACAGGTTCAGCCCCAGCATTTT.

The rearrangement links TRBV7-9 to TRBJ1-2; TRBD1 aligns across 8 bases. This CDR3 has 13 residues. V trimming: 6 bases; J trimming: 4 bases; junction bases outside the gene matches: 4. Germline CDR1 reads SEHNR; CDR2 reads FQNEAQ (reference sequence). CDR3 nucleotides: TGTGCCAGCAGGCACAGGGGGAGCTATGGCTACACCTTC. Its translation is CASRHRGSYGYTF.

J is TRBJ2-3 and V is TRBV28; TRBD1 aligns across 10 bases. J gave up 0 bases and V 5 bases, and 11 bases lay outside the gene matches. The CDR3 loop spans 18 amino acids. Germline-derived CDR1 and CDR2 are MDHEN and SYDVKM. CDR3 in amino acids: CASSTGDRGKYSTDTQYF. The CDR3 region has the DNA TGTGCCAGCAGTACCGGGGACAGGGGAAAATATAGCACAGATACGCAGTATTTT.

V is TRBV5-1 and J is TRBJ2-5; 10 nucleotides agree with TRBD2. V dropped 5 bases and J dropped 1; count of bases not matched to a gene: 5. The germline gives CDR1 SGHRS, CDR2 YFSETQ. The length of the CDR3 is 15 residues. The chain's CDR3 is CASRYTSGAQETQYF. DNA of the CDR3: TGCGCCAGCAGATATACTAGCGGGGCCCAAGAGACCCAGTACTTC.